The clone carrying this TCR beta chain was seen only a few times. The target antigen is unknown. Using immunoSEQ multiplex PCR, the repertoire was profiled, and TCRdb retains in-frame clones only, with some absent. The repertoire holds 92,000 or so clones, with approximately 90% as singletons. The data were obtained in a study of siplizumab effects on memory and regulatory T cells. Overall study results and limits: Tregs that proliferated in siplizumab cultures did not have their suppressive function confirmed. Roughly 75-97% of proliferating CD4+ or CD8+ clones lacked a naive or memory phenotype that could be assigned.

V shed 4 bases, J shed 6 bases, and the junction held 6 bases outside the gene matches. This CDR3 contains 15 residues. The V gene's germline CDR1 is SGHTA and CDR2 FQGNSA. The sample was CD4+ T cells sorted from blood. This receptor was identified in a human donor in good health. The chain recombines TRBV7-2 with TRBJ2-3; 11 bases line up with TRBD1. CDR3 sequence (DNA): TGTGCCAGCAGCTCGTCCCGGGACAGGGGGGATACGCAGTATTTT. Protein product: CASSSSRDRGDTQYF.